This T cell receptor (beta chain) stems from a study of blood T cell repertoires in COVID-19. Study in general: Nucleic acid was either cDNA or gDNA, and it came from T cells, B-cell-depleted T cells, or PBMCs.

Only in-frame clones appear in the TCRdb table, and some are missing; sequencing was by immunoSEQ multiplex PCR. The table shows roughly 200,000 clones, with 75% to 90% occurring only once. Trimming pared 5 bases from V and 4 bases from J, leaving 11 bases between. The germline V gene encodes CDR1 GTSNPN and CDR2 SVGIG (reference sequence). This CDR3 contains 12 residues. Adults between roughly 18 and 89 years of age took part from under 25 US areas. Participants were placed into cohorts based on the clinical history they reported. All recovered Cohort 3 donors got two negative PCRs, got clearance, or saw symptom resolution.

What was sequenced was PBMCs or T cells enriched from blood (not recorded which). The sequence was collected from a man aged 35 to 55 who had recovered from COVID-19. The chain carries TRBV30 and TRBJ1-2; D perhaps matches TRBD1 (5 bases). The DNA of the CDR3 is TGTGCCTGGGGGGGGGTTGGCTATGGCTACACCTTC. As protein: CAWGGVGYGYTF.